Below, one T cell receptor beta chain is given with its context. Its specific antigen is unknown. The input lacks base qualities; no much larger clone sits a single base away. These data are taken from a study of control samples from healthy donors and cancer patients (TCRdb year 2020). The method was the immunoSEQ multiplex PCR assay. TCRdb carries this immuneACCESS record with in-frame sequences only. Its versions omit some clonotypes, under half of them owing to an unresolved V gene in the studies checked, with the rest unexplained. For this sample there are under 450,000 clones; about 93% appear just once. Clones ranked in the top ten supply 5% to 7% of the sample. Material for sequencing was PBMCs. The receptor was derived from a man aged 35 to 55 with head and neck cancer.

The DNA sequence follows: TGTGCCAGCAGCTTAAGGACAGGGTCCGGGGAAAAACTGTTTTTT. Its coded protein is CASSLRTGSGEKLFF. The rearrangement joined TRBV5-4 to TRBJ1-4; 8 central nucleotides agree with TRBD1. CDR1 and CDR2 are drawn from the germline V gene (reference sequence): SGHNT, YYREEE. Its CDR3 holds 15 amino acids, cysteine through phenylalanine. The DNA shown is the 45-base CDR3, in frame from base 1. V lost 2 bases and J lost 8 bases, and the count of bases not matched to a germline gene is 8.